The clone carrying this TCR beta chain was seen more than once but under ten times. It was one heparinised blood draw, averaging about 116 mL, that each donor gave. CD4+ naive, central memory, regulatory and stem cell-like memory subsets were isolated by sorting on CD45RO/CCR7/CD25/CD127/CD95/CD27. TCRB transcripts that were expressed got sequenced, as all of the isolated RNA had been reverse transcribed. The read count averaged roughly 3.5 million across naive, central memory and regulatory T cell samples. The protocol was immunoSEQ multiplex PCR, while the TCRdb copy is restricted to in-frame clones and leaves out a portion. This sample has almost 350,000 clones, with less than 10% found just once. Germline-derived CDR1 and CDR2 are SGHDN and FVKESK. Trimming stripped 0 bases from V and 6 bases from J, with 11 bases between. CDR3 length: 14 amino acids. This sample is drawn from a study of beta chain features in type 1 diabetes. Study context: There was similarity between patients and healthy donors in age, gender and cell yields.

The clonotype originates from a woman between 18 and 29 years old in good health. Sequenced: central memory CD4+ T cells from blood. V usage is TRBV14 and J usage is TRBJ1-1; D call uncertain. Here the CDR3 DNA reads TGTGCCAGCAGCCAAGATTCAGCCGCCCCTGAAGCTTTCTTT. It yields the protein CASSQDSAAPEAFF.